Listed here are 25 T cell receptor beta chains from one sample, sequenced in a study of response to subunit inactivated influenza vaccine. TCRdb recomputed calls from the RT-PCR reads with MiXCR, one row per CDR3 protein. Of approximately 500,000 distinct CDR3 sequences listed, over 10% are singletons. This sample comprised PBMCs from blood, obtained about 40 days after vaccination. The receptors originated from a man between 50 and 59 years old who received an inactivated influenza vaccine.

This clonotype showed up many times. The chain employs TRBV12-3 or TRBV12-4 and TRBJ2-2; D may be TRBD2 (6 bases). The CDR3 is made up of 15 amino acids. V dropped 3 bases and J dropped 0 bases, with 8 bases sitting between them. CDR3 sequence: CASSFWGANTGELFF. CDR3 DNA sequence: TGTGCCAGCAGTTTTTGGGGGGCGAACACCGGGGAGCTGTTTTTT.

The rearrangement joins TRBV5-6 to TRBJ2-7, with D possibly matching TRBD2 (5 bases). V lost 4 bases, J lost 6 bases, and 14 bases lay in between. Germline V lookup: CDR1 SGHDT, CDR2 YYEEEE. This CDR3 has 13 amino acids. CDR3 in amino acids: CASSLPLASEQYF. The CDR3 DNA follows: TGTGCCAGCAGCCTACCCCTAGCTTCCGAGCAGTACTTC.

The sample holds many counts of this clonotype. This chain joins TRBV10-3 and TRBJ2-1; perhaps TRBD2 as D (5 bases). V was trimmed by 4 bases and J by 5 bases, leaving 12 bases between them. The CDR3 is made up of 14 amino acids. CDR1 and CDR2 (germline): ENHRY, SYGVKD. CDR3 sequence (DNA): TGTGCCATCAGTGGTCTGCGGGCCAACAATGAGCAGTTCTTC. It translates to CAISGLRANNEQFF.

The genes are TRBV5-1 and TRBJ1-2, with 8 bases fitting TRBD1. Unmatched junction bases numbered 4, after V lost 4 bases and J lost 2 bases. Per germline, CDR1 SGHRS and CDR2 YFSETQ. This CDR3 contains 14 residues. The CDR3 here is CASSQTGENYGYTF. CDR3 in DNA: TGCGCCAGCAGCCAGACAGGGGAGAACTATGGCTACACCTTC. Looking up the rest from reference TRBV5-1 and TRBJ1-2 gives the full variable domain: KAGVTQTPRYLIKTRGQQVTLSCSPISGHRSVSWYQQTPGQGLQFLFEYFSETQRNKGNFPGRFSGRQFSNSRSEMNVSTLELGDSALYLCASSQTGENYGYTFGSGTRLTVV.

In its sample, this clonotype was seen many times. V gene TRBV20-1 combines with J gene TRBJ1-5; D remains unclear. V was pared by 3 bases and J by 7 bases, with 13 bases between. The CDR3 consists of 13 residues. Per the germline V gene, CDR1 is DFQATT and CDR2 is SNEGSKA (reference sequence). CDR3 region: CSARWVEEQPQHF. The CDR3 nucleotides read TGCAGTGCTAGGTGGGTGGAGGAGCAGCCCCAGCATTTT.

This sequence joins TRBV7-6 and TRBJ2-5; possible D gene TRBD1, 6 bases. The CDR3 is 15 residues long. V was pared by 5 bases and J by 2 bases, with 15 bases between. Per the germline V gene, CDR1 is SGHVS and CDR2 is FNYEAQ. The CDR3 loop is CASSTLGTLQETQYF. The CDR3 bases are TGTGCCAGCAGCACCCTCGGGACATTACAAGAGACCCAGTACTTC.

The chain recombines TRBV5-1 with TRBJ2-1, with 7 bases fitting TRBD1. The CDR3 sequence is 16 residues long. The germline gives CDR1 SGHRS, CDR2 YFSETQ. V lost 0 bases and J lost 6; bases outside the gene matches: 9. The CDR3 loop reads CASSLAPGSGGNEQFF. In nucleotides, the CDR3 is TGCGCCAGCAGCTTGGCTCCAGGCTCAGGGGGCAATGAGCAGTTCTTC.

This clonotype was counted at least ten times. The gene calls are TRBV24-1 and TRBJ1-1; perhaps TRBD1 as D (5 bases). The germline gives CDR1 KGHDR, CDR2 SFDVKD. The CDR3 loop spans 14 amino acids. V lost 4 bases and J lost 8, with 16 bases in between. CDR3 sequence: CATSEEGTRGEAFF. DNA of the CDR3: TGTGCCACCAGTGAAGAGGGGACCCGCGGGGAAGCTTTCTTT.

This clonotype was counted between two and nine times. V usage is TRBV20-1 and J usage is TRBJ1-4, with D hard to call. The CDR3 is 15 residues long. Germline CDR1 and CDR2: DFQATT and SNEGSKA (reference sequence). Trimming cost V 5 bases and J 0 bases, with 13 bases left between them. CDR3 sequence (DNA): TGCAGTGCTCCCCGAGCCGACACAACTAATGAAAAACTGTTTTTT. Its protein is CSAPRADTTNEKLFF.

This sequence joins TRBV28 and TRBJ2-1; 12 bases are a match to TRBD2. The CDR3 is 16 residues long. Trimming at V came to 5 bases and at J to 4 bases, leaving 6 bases not matched to a gene. CDR1 MDHEN and CDR2 SYDVKM come from the germline V gene. The CDR3 sequence is CASSQTSGGTYNEQFF. In DNA form, the CDR3 reads TGTGCCAGCAGTCAGACTAGCGGGGGAACTTACAATGAGCAGTTCTTC.

This rearrangement joins TRBV20-1 to TRBJ2-1; 10 bases align to TRBD2. Trimming at V came to 0 bases and at J to 9 bases, leaving 17 bases not matched to a gene. There are 18 residues in the CDR3. The germline V gene has CDR1 DFQATT and CDR2 SNEGSKA (reference sequence). This CDR3 reads CSARDHPQGLAVRPEQFF. The CDR3 DNA reads as TGCAGTGCTAGAGATCACCCCCAAGGACTAGCGGTTAGGCCTGAGCAGTTCTTC.

The sample holds a few counts of this clonotype. V usage is TRBV15 and J usage is TRBJ1-1; D unresolved. Germline V gene sequence: CDR1 LNHNV, CDR2 YYDKDF (reference sequence). This CDR3 comprises 14 residues. Trimming took off 3 bases at V and 6 bases at J, with 14 bases between the two ends. CDR3 nucleotide sequence: TGTGCCACCAGCAGGGGGATGGGGTTCGCTGAAGCTTTCTTT. It yields the protein CATSRGMGFAEAFF.

This clonotype was seen a few times. The chain is built from TRBV12-3 or TRBV12-4 and TRBJ1-2; D may be TRBD1 (6 bases). The CDR3 extends over 16 amino acids. Trimming left V 1 base short and J 1 base short, with 13 bases between. The CDR3 coding sequence is TGTGCCAGCAGTTTAGGGCAGGGGATCATTAACTATGGCTACACCTTC. Its protein is CASSLGQGIINYGYTF.

This clonotype was counted ten times or more. This CDR3 is CAIHAGGHTGELFF. In DNA form, the CDR3 reads TGTGCCATCCACGCGGGGGGGCACACCGGGGAGCTGTTTTTT. V is TRBV10-3 and J is TRBJ2-2; 9 bases are a match to TRBD2. CDR3 length: 14 residues. J was trimmed by 3 bases and V by 8 bases; bases with no gene match: 4. Germline V gene lookup returns CDR1 ENHRY and CDR2 SYGVKD.

V is TRBV7-8 and J is TRBJ2-2, with 8 nucleotides matching TRBD2. The J segment lost 4 bases and the V segment lost 5 bases, leaving 21 bases of the junction unmatched. This CDR3 is 20 amino acids long. From germline, CDR1 is SGHVS and CDR2 FQNEAQ. The CDR3 protein is CASSQRDRPTGGVVTGELFF. The CDR3 region has the DNA TGTGCCAGCAGCCAACGGGATAGACCAACGGGGGGGGTGGTCACCGGGGAGCTGTTTTTT. Looking up the rest from reference TRBV7-8 and TRBJ2-2 gives the full variable domain: GAGVSQSPRYKVAKRGQDVALRCDPISGHVSLFWYQQALGQGPEFLTYFQNEAQLDKSGLPSDRFFAERPEGSVSTLKIQRTQQEDSAVYLCASSQRDRPTGGVVTGELFFGEGSRLTVL.

The gene calls are TRBV20-1 and TRBJ2-2; D might be TRBD1 (5 bases). Trimming left V 6 bases short and J 1 base short, with 6 bases between. Germline loops: CDR1 DFQATT, CDR2 SNEGSKA (reference sequence). The CDR3 runs to 12 residues. As DNA, the CDR3 is TGCAGTGCCGACAGGAACACCGGGGAGCTGTTTTTT. Translated: CSADRNTGELFF.

CDR3 region: CASSYLGQGDFF. CDR3 in DNA: TGTGCCAGCAGTTACCTGGGACAGGGGGATTTCTTC. This rearrangement joins TRBV6-2 or TRBV6-3 to TRBJ2-1; 11 bases match TRBD1. Germline V gene lookup returns CDR1 MNHEY and CDR2 SVGEGT. The CDR3 totals 12 residues. The trim removed 2 bases at V and 16 bases at J, leaving 4 bases unmatched.

The rearrangement links TRBV6-5 to TRBJ2-2; the match to TRBD2 covers 8 bases. The V segment lost 2 bases and the J segment 5 bases; nucleotides outside the gene matches: 7. This CDR3 spans 16 amino acids. Germline-derived CDR1 and CDR2 are MNHEY and SVGAGI. The DNA of the CDR3 is TGTGCCAGCAGTTACGCAGCGGGAGTGGGTACCGGGGAGCTGTTTTTT. Protein sequence: CASSYAAGVGTGELFF.

The chain is built from TRBV20-1 and TRBJ2-1; D may be TRBD2 (5 bases). The CDR3 length is 14 residues. CDR1 is DFQATT and CDR2 is SNEGSKA in the germline V gene (reference sequence). V was pared by 2 bases and J by 3 bases, with 11 bases between. CDR3 DNA sequence: TGCAGTGCTAGAATCGTCCGGGACTACAATGAGCAGTTCTTC. It codes for CSARIVRDYNEQFF.

This clonotype has only a few counts. DNA for the CDR3: TGTGCCAGTAGTATATTTAGGAATGAGCAGTTCTTC. Translation gives CASSIFRNEQFF. The chain carries TRBV19 and TRBJ2-1, with D unresolved. The CDR3 is made up of 12 amino acids. CDR1 LNHDA and CDR2 SQIVND come from the germline V gene (reference sequence). Trimming left V 2 bases short and J 7 bases short, with 6 bases between.

This chain links TRBV3-1 with TRBJ2-3, with 13 bases lining up with TRBD2. V lost 5 bases and J lost 0; bases outside the gene matches: 5. Per the germline V gene, CDR1 is LGHDT and CDR2 is YNNKEL (reference sequence). The CDR3 runs 17 residues. The CDR3 coding sequence is TGTGCCAGCAGCTACTTACTAGCGGGGGGGAGCACAGATACGCAGTATTTT. This translates into CASSYLLAGGSTDTQYF.

The chain uses TRBV20-1 and TRBJ1-5; 11 nucleotides match TRBD1. The CDR3 totals 15 residues. The V gene end was trimmed by 3 bases and the J gene end by 8 bases; junction bases not matched to a gene: 9. Germline values: CDR1 DFQATT, CDR2 SNEGSKA (reference sequence). CDR3 residues: CSARGTGGGEKPQHF. The CDR3 bases are TGCAGTGCTAGGGGGACAGGGGGAGGTGAGAAGCCCCAGCATTTT.

In this sample, this clonotype turned up a few times. The chain combines TRBV20-1 with TRBJ2-1; 10 bases map to TRBD2. Losses at the gene ends were 0 bases for V and 5 bases for J; bases not matched to a gene: 10. Germline V gene data show CDR1 as DFQATT and CDR2 as SNEGSKA (reference sequence). The CDR3 has 17 amino acids. The CDR3 sequence: CSARDERGGTIDNEQFF. In DNA, the CDR3 is TGCAGTGCTAGAGATGAGCGGGGGGGCACGATCGACAATGAGCAGTTCTTC.

This clonotype came up many times. The rearrangement links TRBV27 to TRBJ2-7; 9 bases are shared with TRBD2. The junction had 7 bases not matched to a gene; V was cut back by 6 bases and J by 4 bases. Germline loops: CDR1 MNHEY, CDR2 SMNVEV (reference sequence). The length of the CDR3 is 14 residues. The CDR3 coding sequence is TGTGCCAGCAGCGCCGGGACTAGCATTTACGAGCAGTACTTC. It translates to CASSAGTSIYEQYF.

The chain employs TRBV20-1 and TRBJ2-3; 12 bases map to TRBD2. The junction had 10 bases not matched to a gene; V was cut back by 1 base and J by 2 bases. The CDR3 is 18 amino acids. Germline CDR1 DFQATT, CDR2 SNEGSKA (reference sequence). The CDR3 protein is CSARAFSRLAGDTDTQYF. The CDR3 DNA reads TGCAGTGCTAGAGCCTTTTCGAGACTAGCGGGAGACACAGATACGCAGTATTTT.